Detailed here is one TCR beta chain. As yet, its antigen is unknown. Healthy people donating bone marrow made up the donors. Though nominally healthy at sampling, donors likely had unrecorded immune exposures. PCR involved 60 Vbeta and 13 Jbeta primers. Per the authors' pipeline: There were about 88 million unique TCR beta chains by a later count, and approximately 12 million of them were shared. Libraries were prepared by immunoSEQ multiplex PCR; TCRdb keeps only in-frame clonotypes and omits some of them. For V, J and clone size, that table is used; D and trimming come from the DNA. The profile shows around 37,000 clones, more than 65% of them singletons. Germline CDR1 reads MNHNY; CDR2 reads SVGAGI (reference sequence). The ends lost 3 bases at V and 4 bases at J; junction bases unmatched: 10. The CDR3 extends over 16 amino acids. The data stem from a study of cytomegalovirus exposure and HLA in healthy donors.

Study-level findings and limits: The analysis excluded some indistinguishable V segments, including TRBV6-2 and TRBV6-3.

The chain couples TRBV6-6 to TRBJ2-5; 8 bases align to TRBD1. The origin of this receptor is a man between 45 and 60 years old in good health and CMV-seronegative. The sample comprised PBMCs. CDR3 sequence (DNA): TGTGCCAGCAGTTATACCCGGACAGGGTCGCGAGAGACCCAGTACTTC. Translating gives CASSYTRTGSRETQYF.